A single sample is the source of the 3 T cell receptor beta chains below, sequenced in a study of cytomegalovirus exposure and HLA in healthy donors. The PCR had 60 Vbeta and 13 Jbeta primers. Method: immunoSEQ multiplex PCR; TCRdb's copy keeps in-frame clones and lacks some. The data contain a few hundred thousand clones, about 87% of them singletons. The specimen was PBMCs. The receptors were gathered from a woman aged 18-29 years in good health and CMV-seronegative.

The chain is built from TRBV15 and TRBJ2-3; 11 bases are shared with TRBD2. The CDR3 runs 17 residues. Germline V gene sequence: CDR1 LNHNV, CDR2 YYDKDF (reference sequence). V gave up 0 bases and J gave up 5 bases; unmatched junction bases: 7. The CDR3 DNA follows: TGTGCCACCAGCAGAGATAGCCCTAGCGGGGGGATAGATACGCAGTATTTT. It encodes CATSRDSPSGGIDTQYF. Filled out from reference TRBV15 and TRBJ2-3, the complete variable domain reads DAMVIQNPRYQVTQFGKPVTLSCSQTLNHNVMYWYQQKSSQAPKLLFHYYDKDFNNEADTPDNFQSRRPNTSFCFLDIRSPGLGDTAMYLCATSRDSPSGGIDTQYFGPGTRLTVL.

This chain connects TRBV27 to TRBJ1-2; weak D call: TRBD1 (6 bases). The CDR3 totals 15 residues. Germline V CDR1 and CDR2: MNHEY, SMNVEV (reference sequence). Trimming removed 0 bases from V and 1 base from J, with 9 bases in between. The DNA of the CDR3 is TGTGCCAGCAGTTTATCGGCAGGGGTTAACTATGGCTACACCTTC. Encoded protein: CASSLSAGVNYGYTF.

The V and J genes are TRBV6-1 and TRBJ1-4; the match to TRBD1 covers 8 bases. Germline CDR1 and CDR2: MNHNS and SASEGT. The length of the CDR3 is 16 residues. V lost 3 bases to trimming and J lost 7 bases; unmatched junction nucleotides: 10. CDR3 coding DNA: TGTGCCAGCAGTGAGTTATCAGGGGGCGCGGGTGAAAAACTGTTTTTT. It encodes CASSELSGGAGEKLFF.